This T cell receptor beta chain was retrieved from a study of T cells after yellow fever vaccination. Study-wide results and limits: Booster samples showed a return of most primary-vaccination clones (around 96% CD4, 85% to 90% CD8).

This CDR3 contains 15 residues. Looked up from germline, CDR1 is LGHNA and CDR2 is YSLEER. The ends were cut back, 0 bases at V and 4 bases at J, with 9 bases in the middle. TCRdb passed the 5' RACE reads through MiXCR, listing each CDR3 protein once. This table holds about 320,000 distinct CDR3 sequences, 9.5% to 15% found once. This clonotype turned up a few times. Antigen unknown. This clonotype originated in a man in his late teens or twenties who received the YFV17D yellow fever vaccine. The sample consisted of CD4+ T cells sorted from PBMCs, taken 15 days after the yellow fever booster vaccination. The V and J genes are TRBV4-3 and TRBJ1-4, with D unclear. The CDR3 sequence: CASSQDRRDNEKLFF. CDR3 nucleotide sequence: TGCGCCAGCAGCCAAGACAGGAGGGATAATGAAAAACTGTTTTTT.